This T cell receptor beta chain stems from a study of blood T cell repertoires in COVID-19. Overall study: From T cells, B-cell-depleted T cells, or PBMCs came the material, which was cDNA or gDNA.

Original methodology: Amplification from reference gene primers served as the basis for estimated nucleated cell counts. The repertoire was sequenced with immunoSEQ multiplex PCR; TCRdb's copy has only in-frame clones and lacks some. D and trimming were read from the DNA, whereas the V and J calls and clone size are those reported in that table. This sample has 450,000 to 500,000 clones, with approximately 83% found just once. Deletions cut 6 bases from V and 2 bases from J, with 17 bases between. The CDR3 sequence is 15 residues long. Germline V gene lookup returns CDR1 SGHDN and CDR2 FVKESK. The sequence derives from a human donor in a cohort sampled during active COVID-19. This sequence joins TRBV14 and TRBJ2-7; the D gene is possibly TRBD2 (6 bases). The material sequenced was peripheral blood. The CDR3 DNA sequence: TGTGCCAGCAGTCCAGTGGAGGGTCTAACCTACGAGCAGTACTTC. Translating gives CASSPVEGLTYEQYF.